This T cell receptor beta chain was captured in a study of cytomegalovirus exposure and HLA in healthy donors. PCR was performed using 60 Vbeta and 13 Jbeta primers. Here immunoSEQ multiplex PCR was the method, and the copy in TCRdb shows in-frame clones only, minus some. This sample has approximately 220,000 clones, with about 75% found just once. This CDR3 is 13 amino acids long. Between the trimmed V and J ends, which lost 4 bases and 4 bases, there was a span of 11 bases. Germline CDR1 and CDR2: SQVTM and ANQGSEA. This TCR was recovered from a male donor in good health and CMV-seronegative. This chain joins TRBV29-1 and TRBJ2-1; D might be TRBD2 (6 bases). What was sequenced was PBMCs. The CDR3 coding sequence is TGCAGCGTTGCAACAGGAGGGTACAATGAGCAGTTCTTC. It specifies CSVATGGYNEQFF.